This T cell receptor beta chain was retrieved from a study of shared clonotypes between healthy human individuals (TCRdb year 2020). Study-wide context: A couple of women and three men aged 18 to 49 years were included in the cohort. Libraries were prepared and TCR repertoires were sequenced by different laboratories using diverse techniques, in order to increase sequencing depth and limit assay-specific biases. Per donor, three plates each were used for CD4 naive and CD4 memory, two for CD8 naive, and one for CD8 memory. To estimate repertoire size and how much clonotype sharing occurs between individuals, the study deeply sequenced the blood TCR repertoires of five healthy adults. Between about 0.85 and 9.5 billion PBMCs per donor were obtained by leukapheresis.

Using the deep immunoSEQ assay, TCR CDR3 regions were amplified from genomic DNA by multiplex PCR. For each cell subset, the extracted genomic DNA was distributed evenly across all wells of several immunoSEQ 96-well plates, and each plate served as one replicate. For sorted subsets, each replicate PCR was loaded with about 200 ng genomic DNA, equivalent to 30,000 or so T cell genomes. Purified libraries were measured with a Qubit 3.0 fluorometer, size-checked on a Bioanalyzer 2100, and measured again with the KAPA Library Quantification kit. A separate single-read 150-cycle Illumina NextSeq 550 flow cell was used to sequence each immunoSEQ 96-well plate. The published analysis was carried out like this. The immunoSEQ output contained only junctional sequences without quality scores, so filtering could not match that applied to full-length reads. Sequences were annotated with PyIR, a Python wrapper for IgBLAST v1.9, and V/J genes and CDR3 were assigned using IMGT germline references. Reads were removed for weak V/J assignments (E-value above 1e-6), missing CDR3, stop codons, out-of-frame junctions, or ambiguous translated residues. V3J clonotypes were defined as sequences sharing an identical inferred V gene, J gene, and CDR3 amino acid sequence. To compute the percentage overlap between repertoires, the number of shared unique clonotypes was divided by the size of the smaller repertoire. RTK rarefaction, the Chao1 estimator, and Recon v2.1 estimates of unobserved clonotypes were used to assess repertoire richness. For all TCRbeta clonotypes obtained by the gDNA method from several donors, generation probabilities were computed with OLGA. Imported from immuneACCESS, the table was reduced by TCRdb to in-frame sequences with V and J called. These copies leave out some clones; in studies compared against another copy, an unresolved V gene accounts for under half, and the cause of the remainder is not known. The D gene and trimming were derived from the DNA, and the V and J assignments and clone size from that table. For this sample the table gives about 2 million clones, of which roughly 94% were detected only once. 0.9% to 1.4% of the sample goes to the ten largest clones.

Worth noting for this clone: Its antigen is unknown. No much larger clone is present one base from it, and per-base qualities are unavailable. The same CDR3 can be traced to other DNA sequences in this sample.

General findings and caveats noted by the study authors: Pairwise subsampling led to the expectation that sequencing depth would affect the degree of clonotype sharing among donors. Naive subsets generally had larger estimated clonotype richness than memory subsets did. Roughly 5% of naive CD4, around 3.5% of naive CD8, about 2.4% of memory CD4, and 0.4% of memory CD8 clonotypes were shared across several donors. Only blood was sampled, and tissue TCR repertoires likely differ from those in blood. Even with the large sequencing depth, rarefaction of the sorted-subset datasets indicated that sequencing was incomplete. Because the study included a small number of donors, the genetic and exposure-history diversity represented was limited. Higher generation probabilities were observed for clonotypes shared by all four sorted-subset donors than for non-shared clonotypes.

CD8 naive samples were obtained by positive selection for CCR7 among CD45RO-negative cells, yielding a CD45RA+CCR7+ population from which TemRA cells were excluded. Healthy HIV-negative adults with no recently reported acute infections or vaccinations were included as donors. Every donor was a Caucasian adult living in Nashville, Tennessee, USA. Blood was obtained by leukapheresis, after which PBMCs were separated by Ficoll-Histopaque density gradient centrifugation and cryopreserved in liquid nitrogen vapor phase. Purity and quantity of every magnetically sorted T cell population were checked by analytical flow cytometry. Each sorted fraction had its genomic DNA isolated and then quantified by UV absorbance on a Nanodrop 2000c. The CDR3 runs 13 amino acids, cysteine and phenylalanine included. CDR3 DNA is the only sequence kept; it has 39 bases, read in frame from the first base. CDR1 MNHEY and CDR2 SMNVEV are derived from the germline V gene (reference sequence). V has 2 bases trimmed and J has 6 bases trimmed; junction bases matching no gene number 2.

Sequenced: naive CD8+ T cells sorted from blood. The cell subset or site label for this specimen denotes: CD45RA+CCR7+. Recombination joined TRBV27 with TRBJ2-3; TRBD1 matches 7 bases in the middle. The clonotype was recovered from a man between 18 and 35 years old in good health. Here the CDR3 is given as CASSLTGADTQYF. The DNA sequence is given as TGTGCCAGCAGTTTAACAGGGGCGGATACGCAGTATTTT.